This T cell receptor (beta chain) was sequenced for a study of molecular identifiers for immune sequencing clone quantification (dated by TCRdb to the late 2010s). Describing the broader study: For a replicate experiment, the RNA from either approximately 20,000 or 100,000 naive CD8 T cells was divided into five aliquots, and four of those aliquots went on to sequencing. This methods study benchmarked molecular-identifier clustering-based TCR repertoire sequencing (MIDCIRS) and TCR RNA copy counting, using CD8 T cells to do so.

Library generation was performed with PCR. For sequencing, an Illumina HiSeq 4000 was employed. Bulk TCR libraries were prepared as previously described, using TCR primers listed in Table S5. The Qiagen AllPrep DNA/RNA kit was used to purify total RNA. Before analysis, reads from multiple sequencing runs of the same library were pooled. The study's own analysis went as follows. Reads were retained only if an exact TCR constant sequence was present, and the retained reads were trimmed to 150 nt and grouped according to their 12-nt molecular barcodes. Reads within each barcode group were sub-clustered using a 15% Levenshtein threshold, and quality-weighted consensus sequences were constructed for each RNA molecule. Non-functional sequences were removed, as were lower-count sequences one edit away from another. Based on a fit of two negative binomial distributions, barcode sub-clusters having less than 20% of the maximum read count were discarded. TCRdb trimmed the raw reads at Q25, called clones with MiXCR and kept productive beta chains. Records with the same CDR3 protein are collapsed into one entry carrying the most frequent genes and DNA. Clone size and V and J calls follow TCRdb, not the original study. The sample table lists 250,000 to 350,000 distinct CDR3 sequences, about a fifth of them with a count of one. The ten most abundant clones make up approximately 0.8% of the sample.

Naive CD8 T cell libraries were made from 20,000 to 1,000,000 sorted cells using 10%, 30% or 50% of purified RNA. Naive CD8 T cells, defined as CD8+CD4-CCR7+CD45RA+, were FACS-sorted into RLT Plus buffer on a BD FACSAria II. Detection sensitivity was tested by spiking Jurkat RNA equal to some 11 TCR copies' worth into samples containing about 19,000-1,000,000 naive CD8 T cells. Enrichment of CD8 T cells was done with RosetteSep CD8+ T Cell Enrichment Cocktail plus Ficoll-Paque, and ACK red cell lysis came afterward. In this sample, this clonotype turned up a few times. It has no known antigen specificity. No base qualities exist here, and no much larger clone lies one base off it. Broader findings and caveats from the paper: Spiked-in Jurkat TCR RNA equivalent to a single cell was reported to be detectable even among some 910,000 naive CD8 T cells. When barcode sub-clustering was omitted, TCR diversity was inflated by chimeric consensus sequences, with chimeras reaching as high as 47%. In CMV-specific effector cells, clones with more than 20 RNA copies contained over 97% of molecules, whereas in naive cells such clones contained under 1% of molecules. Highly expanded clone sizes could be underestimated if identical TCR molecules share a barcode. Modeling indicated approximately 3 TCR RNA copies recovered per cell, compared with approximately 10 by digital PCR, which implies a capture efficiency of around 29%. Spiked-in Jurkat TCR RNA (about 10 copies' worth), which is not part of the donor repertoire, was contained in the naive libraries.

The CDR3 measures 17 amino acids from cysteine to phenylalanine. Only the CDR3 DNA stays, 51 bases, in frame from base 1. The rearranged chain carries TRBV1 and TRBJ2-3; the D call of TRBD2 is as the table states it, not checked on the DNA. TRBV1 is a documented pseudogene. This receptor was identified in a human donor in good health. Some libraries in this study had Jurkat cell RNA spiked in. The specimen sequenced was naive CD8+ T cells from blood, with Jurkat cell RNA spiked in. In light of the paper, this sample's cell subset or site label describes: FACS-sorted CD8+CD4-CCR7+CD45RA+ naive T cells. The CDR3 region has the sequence CTSSPGTSGPSTDTQYF. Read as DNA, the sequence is TGCACCAGCAGCCCGGGAACTAGCGGGCCTAGCACAGATACGCAGTATTTT.